The 30 T cell receptor beta chains in this list originate from one sample, sequenced in a study of T cell changes during pregnancy in multiple sclerosis (dated by TCRdb to between 2018 and 2021). The library was generated by the immunoSEQ multiplex PCR assay. Held by TCRdb, this immuneACCESS table contains in-frame sequences only and omits some clones. Under half of the omission traces to an unresolved V gene where checked; the cause of the rest is unknown. The sample data list about 46,000 clones, and around 93% of these were observed just once. The top ten constitute approximately 2% of the sample. Sequenced here: peripheral blood, sampled in the third trimester of pregnancy. Receptors originate from a female donor with multiple sclerosis, enrolled in a pregnancy study.

The V call is TRBV2, the J call TRBJ2-3; D not resolved. The CDR3 runs to 14 residues. V lost 10 bases and J 3 bases, leaving 17 bases between the germline ends. Germline V gives CDR1 SNHLY, CDR2 FYNNEI. The CDR3 DNA reads TGTGCCACCCTGTTAATGAGTTCGACAGATACGCAGTATTTT. Encoded protein: CATLLMSSTDTQYF.

This chain uses TRBV28 with TRBJ2-3; D gene uncertain. Trimming took off 10 bases at V and 2 bases at J, with 7 bases between the two ends. Germline CDR1 and CDR2: MDHEN and SYDVKM. The CDR3 contains 11 residues. CDR3 DNA sequence: TGTGCCACTATGAACACAGATACGCAGTATTTT. Translated: CATMNTDTQYF.

The V gene is TRBV11-3, the J gene TRBJ1-3; no clear D. Germline-derived CDR1 and CDR2 are SGHNT and YENEEA. V was shortened by 2 bases and J by 0 bases, with 14 bases between the two germline ends. The CDR3 covers 17 residues. Here the CDR3 reads CASSLNSPGSSGNTIYF. In DNA, the CDR3 is TGTGCCAGCAGCTTAAATAGTCCCGGGAGCTCTGGAAACACCATATATTTT.

This clone was seen just once. The chain joins TRBV5-6 to TRBJ2-5; TRBD2 agrees at 8 bases. The germline V gene encodes CDR1 SGHDT and CDR2 YYEEEE. This CDR3 has 15 residues. V shed 0 bases, J shed 1 base, and the junction held 2 bases outside the gene matches. This chain's CDR3 is CASSLAGRAQETQYF. The CDR3 DNA is TGTGCCAGCAGCTTGGCCGGGAGGGCCCAAGAGACCCAGTACTTC.

This chain connects TRBV5-6 to TRBJ2-7, with 7 bases lining up with TRBD2. The V and J ends lost 2 bases and 2 bases, in that order; junction bases with no gene match: 7. The CDR3 loop spans 15 amino acids. Germline V gene lookup returns CDR1 SGHDT and CDR2 YYEEEE. Here the CDR3 DNA reads TGTGCCAGCAGCTTCGGCGGGAGAGAGACCTACGAGCAGTACTTC. As protein: CASSFGGRETYEQYF.

The J gene is TRBJ2-7, the V gene TRBV7-9; 8 positions match TRBD1. CDR1 and CDR2 from the germline V gene are SEHNR and FQNEAQ (reference sequence). This CDR3 spans 14 amino acids. V was pared by 5 bases and J by 1 base, with 4 bases of the junction left unmatched. CDR3 in amino acids: CASSPRTGSYEQYF. CDR3 in DNA: TGTGCCAGCAGCCCCAGGACAGGGTCCTACGAGCAGTACTTC.

The V call is TRBV9, the J call TRBJ1-5, with TRBD1 matching 10 bases. Looked up from germline, CDR1 is SGDLS and CDR2 is YYNGEE. V shed 3 bases, J shed 7 bases, and the junction held 7 bases outside the gene matches. The CDR3 length is 15 residues. The CDR3 loop reads CASSAGQGDHQPQHF. CDR3 nucleotide sequence: TGTGCCAGCAGCGCCGGACAGGGGGACCACCAGCCCCAGCATTTT.

This clone was seen once. The chain recombines TRBV13 with TRBJ2-7; tentatively, D is TRBD2 (6 bases). CDR1 and CDR2 from the germline V gene are PRHDT and FYEKMQ (reference sequence). The CDR3 extends over 15 amino acids. V gave up 0 bases and J gave up 7 bases, with 16 bases separating them. CDR3: CASSLGGSGLPEQYF. For the CDR3, the DNA is TGTGCCAGCAGCTTAGGCGGTAGCGGCCTCCCTGAGCAGTACTTC.

The rearrangement links TRBV30 to TRBJ1-3; 8 bases agree with TRBD1. Looked up from germline, CDR1 is GTSNPN and CDR2 is SVGIG (reference sequence). This CDR3 comprises 15 residues. V lost 0 bases, J lost 2 bases, and 3 bases stayed unmatched. CDR3 DNA: TGTGCCTGGAGTGTCCGGACAGGGCCTGGAAACACCATATATTTT. It encodes CAWSVRTGPGNTIYF.

The chain couples TRBV5-4 to TRBJ1-2; TRBD1 aligns across 7 bases. After removal of 5 bases from V and 0 bases from J, the junction contained 7 bases not matched to a gene. Germline values: CDR1 SGHNT, CDR2 YYREEE (reference sequence). The CDR3 has 15 residues. The CDR3 DNA sequence: TGTGCCAGCAGTCTCGACGGGACAGCTAACTATGGCTACACCTTC. This codes for CASSLDGTANYGYTF.

The chain recombines TRBV7-9 with TRBJ2-3, with 9 bases matching TRBD2. V lost 3 bases, J lost 5 bases, and 6 bases stayed unmatched. The CDR3 contains 15 residues. From germline, CDR1 is SEHNR and CDR2 FQNEAQ (reference sequence). CDR3 amino acids: CASSFGRGREDTQYF. The CDR3 DNA reads TGTGCCAGCAGCTTTGGCCGCGGGAGGGAAGATACGCAGTATTTT. The full variable domain, with the rest looked up from reference TRBV7-9 and TRBJ2-3, is DTGVSQNPRHKITKRGQNVTFRCDPISEHNRLYWYRQTLGQGPEFLTYFQNEAQLEKSRLLSDRFSAERPKGSFSTLEIQRTEQGDSAMYLCASSFGRGREDTQYFGPGTRLTVL.

The genes are TRBV9 and TRBJ2-2; D may be TRBD1 (7 bases). The V gene's germline CDR1 is SGDLS and CDR2 YYNGEE. V was trimmed by 4 bases and J by 5 bases, leaving 15 bases between them. CDR3 length: 15 amino acids. CDR3 in amino acids: CASSSAGGRTGELFF. For the CDR3, the DNA is TGTGCCAGCAGCTCAGCAGGGGGGCGTACCGGGGAGCTGTTTTTT.

The V gene is TRBV13, the J gene TRBJ2-7, with 10 bases aligning to TRBD2. The V segment lost 5 bases and the J segment 9 bases; nucleotides outside the gene matches: 10. The CDR3 extends over 14 amino acids. The germline gives CDR1 PRHDT, CDR2 FYEKMQ (reference sequence). Written as DNA, the CDR3 is TGTGCCAGCAGCCTGACTAGCGGGCGCTACCGGCAGTACTTC. The encoded protein is CASSLTSGRYRQYF.

The table lists this clone with a count of one. CDR3: CASSIGQGAQGGETQYF. For the CDR3, the DNA is TGTGCCAGTAGTATTGGACAGGGGGCGCAGGGGGGAGAGACCCAGTACTTC. The V and J genes are TRBV19 and TRBJ2-5; TRBD1 matches at 11 bases. This CDR3 comprises 17 residues. Germline trimming cut 3 bases from V and 4 bases from J; bases unmatched to any gene: 10. In germline, CDR1 is LNHDA, CDR2 SQIVND (reference sequence).

In its sample, this clone was seen once. This CDR3 reads CASSGQSLVWGGQDTQYF. CDR3 sequence (DNA): TGTGCCAGCAGCGGTCAGTCCTTGGTTTGGGGAGGCCAAGATACGCAGTATTTT. This rearrangement joins TRBV9 to TRBJ2-3; D perhaps matches TRBD2 (6 bases). Per the germline V gene, CDR1 is SGDLS and CDR2 is YYNGEE. Trimming shortened V by 3 bases and J by 5 bases, and 25 bases separated the two germline ends. This CDR3 is 18 amino acids long.

This chain joins TRBV7-6 and TRBJ2-7, with TRBD1 matching over 8 bases. Germline V lookup: CDR1 SGHVS, CDR2 FNYEAQ. V shed 3 bases, J shed 7 bases, and the junction held 11 bases outside the gene matches. The CDR3 has 15 amino acids. This chain's CDR3 is CASSFRQGSGVEQYF. In DNA, the CDR3 is TGTGCCAGCAGCTTTAGACAGGGGTCGGGAGTGGAGCAGTACTTC.

The J gene is TRBJ2-1, the V gene TRBV25-1, with 9 bases that match TRBD2. V was clipped by 4 bases and J by 6 bases; unmatched bases: 7. The CDR3 totals 15 residues. Germline CDR1 is MGHDK and CDR2 is SYGVNS. The CDR3 here is CASSVPGLAPNEQFF. The CDR3, as DNA: TGTGCCAGCAGTGTCCCGGGACTAGCCCCCAATGAGCAGTTCTTC.

The rearrangement joins TRBV11-3 to TRBJ2-2; D might be TRBD1 (6 bases). Looked up from germline, CDR1 is SGHNT and CDR2 is YENEEA. The CDR3 length is 15 residues. V lost 1 base and J lost 4, with 10 bases in between. CDR3 DNA sequence: TGTGCCAGCAGCTTAGGAGGGGACATCACCGGGGAGCTGTTTTTT. It codes for CASSLGGDITGELFF.

This clone was seen only once. This chain links TRBV10-3 with TRBJ2-2, with D possibly being TRBD2 (5 bases). The germline gives CDR1 ENHRY, CDR2 SYGVKD. V was pared by 5 bases and J by 2 bases, with 9 bases between. The CDR3 runs 14 residues. CDR3 DNA: TGTGCCATCAGTTCTACGGGAAACACCGGGGAGCTGTTTTTT. Amino acid sequence: CAISSTGNTGELFF.

The V and J genes are TRBV9 and TRBJ2-7; TRBD1 matches at 7 bases. J was trimmed by 6 bases and V by 0 bases; bases with no gene match: 6. CDR3 size: 14 residues. Per germline, CDR1 SGDLS and CDR2 YYNGEE. The CDR3 DNA sequence: TGTGCCAGCAGCGTAGCGTCCGCAGGGGGCGAGCAGTACTTC. Its protein is CASSVASAGGEQYF. Looking up the rest from reference TRBV9 and TRBJ2-7 gives the full variable domain: DSGVTQTPKHLITATGQRVTLRCSPRSGDLSVYWYQQSLDQGLQFLIQYYNGEERAKGNILERFSAQQFPDLHSELNLSSLELGDSALYFCASSVASAGGEQYFGPGTRLTVT.

The chain joins TRBV7-2 to TRBJ2-7; 8 bases map to TRBD1. Per germline, CDR1 SGHTA and CDR2 FQGNSA. The CDR3 contains 16 residues. V gave up 1 base and J gave up 5 bases; unmatched junction bases: 10. The CDR3 bases are TGTGCCAGCAGCTTAGATCGGCAGGGGGCATTCAACGAGCAGTACTTC. This codes for CASSLDRQGAFNEQYF.

About this clone itself: This specimen includes other DNA sequences encoding the same CDR3. The rearrangement joins TRBV27 to TRBJ2-7, with 8 bases that match TRBD1. Germline V gene lookup returns CDR1 MNHEY and CDR2 SMNVEV (reference sequence). The CDR3 loop spans 14 amino acids. The trim removed 2 bases at V and 2 bases at J, leaving 2 bases unmatched. The CDR3 is CASSLGTGPYEQYF. The CDR3 DNA sequence: TGTGCCAGCAGTTTAGGGACAGGTCCCTACGAGCAGTACTTC.

V and J are TRBV21-1 and TRBJ2-3; the D call TRBD1 from the table was never checked on the DNA. TRBV21-1 is a pseudogene. The CDR3 covers 14 residues. The CDR3 region is CAGDPGQRTDTQYF. Here the CDR3 DNA reads TGTGCCGGCGATCCGGGACAAAGGACAGATACGCAGTATTTT.

This chain connects TRBV27 to TRBJ1-1; D gene unclear. The CDR3 is 14 amino acids. Germline assignment: CDR1 MNHEY and CDR2 SMNVEV (reference sequence). V was shortened by 0 bases and J by 3 bases, with 8 bases between the two germline ends. As DNA, the CDR3 is TGTGCCAGCAGTTTATCGAGCCGATACACTGAAGCTTTCTTT. Translation gives CASSLSSRYTEAFF.

This chain connects TRBV27 to TRBJ2-1; no clear D. Per germline, CDR1 MNHEY and CDR2 SMNVEV (reference sequence). V was pared by 2 bases and J by 1 base, with 15 bases between. This CDR3 has 17 amino acids. The CDR3 bases are TGTGCCAGCAGTTTACTTAGTCCTGAATTTTCCTACAATGAGCAGTTCTTC. It specifies CASSLLSPEFSYNEQFF.

This clone was recorded only once. This chain connects TRBV5-1 to TRBJ1-1, with 12 positions matching TRBD1. Germline CDR1 SGHRS, CDR2 YFSETQ. J gave up 7 bases and V 4 bases, and 11 bases lay outside the gene matches. There are 16 residues in the CDR3. The CDR3 DNA reads as TGCGCCAGCAGCCAATCCGGGACAGGGGGCAGGGGTGAAGCTTTCTTT. This sequence encodes CASSQSGTGGRGEAFF.

This clone is a singleton in its sample. The rearrangement joins TRBV5-8 to TRBJ2-1; maybe TRBD2 (6 bases). V was cut by 3 bases and J by 0 bases, with 13 bases left in between. The CDR3 has 16 residues. Germline CDR1 SGHTS, CDR2 YDEGEE. The CDR3 DNA reads TGTGCCAGCAGCTCGGATTTGGAGGGCTCCTACAATGAGCAGTTCTTC. It translates to CASSSDLEGSYNEQFF.

J is TRBJ2-3 and V is TRBV11-2; 14 bases fit TRBD2. The CDR3 extends over 16 amino acids. Germline values: CDR1 SGHAT, CDR2 FQNNGV. Trimming removed 2 bases from V and 5 bases from J; junction bases left unmatched: 3. In DNA form, the CDR3 reads TGTGCCAGCAGCTTACGACTAGCGGGAGGGGGAGATACGCAGTATTTT. It encodes CASSLRLAGGGDTQYF.

The chain employs TRBV27 and TRBJ2-1; D might be TRBD2 (6 bases). Trimming took 7 bases from V and 8 from J, leaving 18 bases between them. The CDR3 contains 14 residues. The germline gives CDR1 MNHEY, CDR2 SMNVEV (reference sequence). The CDR3 loop reads CASTGGRWGDEQFF. The CDR3 DNA sequence: TGTGCCAGCACTGGGGGTAGATGGGGGGATGAGCAGTTCTTC.

The V and J genes are TRBV7-6 and TRBJ2-7; 9 positions match TRBD1. Germline values: CDR1 SGHVS, CDR2 FNYEAQ. Trimming took 0 bases from V and 3 from J; bases not matched to a gene: 3. The CDR3 runs 15 residues. DNA for the CDR3: TGTGCCAGCAGCTTAGCTGAGGGACAGGGCTACGAGCAGTACTTC. Translating it yields CASSLAEGQGYEQYF.